This T cell receptor beta chain stems from a study of regulatory T cells in long-lasting Graves disease. CDR3-region Arm-PCR and iRepertoire HTBI primers produced the TCR beta libraries. Using its own MiXCR run on the multiplex PCR reads, TCRdb lists one record per CDR3 protein. The sample consists of over 650,000 distinct CDR3 sequences, around 30% of them appearing once. The time point here: persistent/refractory GD, antithyroid drugs over 5 years with positive TRAb. RNA from PBMCs was the source of the TCR library. An endocrinology department in Xi'an, China, supplied the patients. Notes on the study in general: Gene preferences differed: TRBV28, TRBJ1-2, TRBJ2-5 in persistent cases.

This clonotype was picked up a small number of times. No antigen is known for it. The germline CDR1 and CDR2 sequences are KGHSH and LQKENI. The V segment lost 6 bases and the J segment 5 bases; nucleotides outside the gene matches: 12. CDR3 length: 15 amino acids. The sequence was obtained from a female donor with Graves disease. The sequences come from peripheral blood mononuclear cells (PBMCs), collected when the disease was refractory, from a patient treated with antithyroid drugs. The genes are TRBV18 and TRBJ2-5; 7 bases are shared with TRBD2. CDR3 in amino acids: CASSAILASGETQYF. In DNA form, the CDR3 reads TGTGCCAGCTCGGCAATACTAGCGAGTGGGGAGACCCAGTACTTC.